Below, 31 T cell receptor beta chains from the same sample are listed, as sequenced in a study of OX40 agonist ivuxolimab in advanced cancers. Some clones are missing from TCRdb's copy, which holds only in-frame ones; the method was immunoSEQ multiplex PCR. The top ten clones hold 0.45% to 0.65% of a sample with about 79,000 clones, 80% to 95% of them seen once. Material: CD4+ or CD8+ T cells sorted from blood, obtained in a trial of the OX40 agonist ivuxolimab. All receptors come from an adult with an advanced solid tumor such as melanoma, head and neck, liver or kidney cancer.

J is TRBJ1-3 and V is TRBV19; D remains ambiguous. Deletions cut 5 bases from V and 0 bases from J, with 8 bases between. Per the germline V gene, CDR1 is LNHDA and CDR2 is SQIVND (reference sequence). CDR3 length equals 14 residues. This CDR3 is CASSVETSGNTIYF. CDR3 DNA: TGTGCCAGTAGTGTCGAAACCTCTGGAAACACCATATATTTT.

V gene TRBV30 combines with J gene TRBJ2-7, with D possibly matching TRBD1 (5 bases). Germline CDR1 is GTSNPN and CDR2 is SVGIG (reference sequence). The CDR3 totals 14 residues. Trimming stripped 3 bases from V and 2 bases from J, with 14 bases between. CDR3: CAWRPLGHAYEQYF. The CDR3 DNA is TGTGCCTGGAGGCCCTTGGGGCATGCCTACGAGCAGTACTTC.

V gene TRBV27 combines with J gene TRBJ1-2; no firm D call. Germline assignment: CDR1 MNHEY and CDR2 SMNVEV (reference sequence). Trimming stripped 6 bases from V and 2 bases from J, with 19 bases between. This CDR3 contains 16 residues. Here the CDR3 reads CASRPSIPRENYGYTF. CDR3 DNA sequence: TGTGCCAGCAGACCCAGTATCCCACGCGAAAACTATGGCTACACCTTC.

Only a few counts were recorded for this clone. The V and J genes are TRBV27 and TRBJ2-7; 14 bases agree with TRBD2. Germline loops: CDR1 MNHEY, CDR2 SMNVEV (reference sequence). The CDR3 is 22 amino acids. The junction had 21 bases not matched to a gene; V was cut back by 3 bases and J by 2 bases. The CDR3 sequence is CASSFQGGAGLAGVIGAYEQYF. The CDR3 nucleotides read TGTGCCAGCAGTTTCCAAGGGGGGGCGGGACTAGCGGGAGTAATAGGGGCCTACGAGCAGTACTTC.

This clone was picked up one time. This chain uses TRBV18 with TRBJ1-1; D is undetermined. The germline V gene encodes CDR1 KGHSH and CDR2 LQKENI. Trimming stripped 6 bases from V and 5 bases from J, with 13 bases between. The CDR3 is 13 amino acids. DNA for the CDR3: TGTGCCAGCTCCCCGGTTGACGGAACTGAAGCTTTCTTT. Protein: CASSPVDGTEAFF.

The V call is TRBV29-1, the J call TRBJ2-3, with 9 bases aligning to TRBD2. The junction had 6 bases not matched to a gene; V was cut back by 3 bases and J by 2 bases. This CDR3 is built from 15 residues. Germline loops: CDR1 SQVTM, CDR2 ANQGSEA. The DNA for the CDR3 is TGCAGCGTTGATGTAGCGGGAGTACCCACAGATACGCAGTATTTT. This sequence encodes CSVDVAGVPTDTQYF.

The chain employs TRBV20-1 and TRBJ2-7; D not certain. Per the germline V gene, CDR1 is DFQATT and CDR2 is SNEGSKA (reference sequence). V was shortened by 2 bases and J by 2 bases, with 4 bases between the two germline ends. The CDR3 is 11 amino acids. The CDR3: CSARTTYEQYF. The CDR3 region has the DNA TGCAGTGCTAGAACCACCTACGAGCAGTACTTC.

The CDR3 DNA follows: TGTGCCAGCAGCGGTAGCGGGGTACACACAGATACGCAGTATTTT. It codes for CASSGSGVHTDTQYF. The chain is built from TRBV9 and TRBJ2-3; 8 bases fit TRBD2. The CDR3 is 15 residues long. The germline V gene has CDR1 SGDLS and CDR2 YYNGEE. Losses at the gene ends were 3 bases for V and 2 bases for J; bases not matched to a gene: 5.

The chain couples TRBV11-3 to TRBJ1-2; D possibly corresponds to TRBD1 (6 bases). The CDR3 spans 16 residues. Germline CDR1 SGHNT, CDR2 YENEEA. V shed 1 base and J shed 0 bases, with 12 bases lying between them. The CDR3 nucleotides are TGTGCCAGCAGCTTAGGGACCGGGGGCGCTAACTATGGCTACACCTTC. Encoded protein: CASSLGTGGANYGYTF.

The chain is built from TRBV7-9 and TRBJ1-4, with D possibly being TRBD1 (5 bases). The CDR3 is 14 amino acids. V lost 5 bases, J lost 4 bases, and 11 bases lay in between. CDR1 and CDR2 from the germline V gene are SEHNR and FQNEAQ (reference sequence). The DNA of the CDR3 is TGTGCCAGCAGCCCCGCCAGGGATAATGAAAAACTGTTTTTT. As protein: CASSPARDNEKLFF. The full variable domain, its missing parts supplied by reference TRBV7-9 and TRBJ1-4, is DTGVSQNPRHKITKRGQNVTFRCDPISEHNRLYWYRQTLGQGPEFLTYFQNEAQLEKSRLLSDRFSAERPKGSFSTLEIQRTEQGDSAMYLCASSPARDNEKLFFGSGTQLSVL.

The genes are TRBV7-2 and TRBJ2-3; D gene unclear. The CDR3 contains 12 residues. V lost 1 base to trimming and J lost 2 bases, with 1 base between them. Germline V gene data show CDR1 as SGHTA and CDR2 as FQGNSA. The CDR3 spells CASSLDTDTQYF. The CDR3 nucleotides are TGTGCCAGCAGCTTAGACACAGATACGCAGTATTTT.

The CDR3 protein is CASELAGGPAQFF. The CDR3 coding sequence is TGTGCCAGCGAACTAGCGGGAGGGCCCGCGCAGTTCTTC. The chain carries TRBV7-9 and TRBJ2-1; the match to TRBD2 covers 13 bases. Trimming cost V 8 bases and J 12 bases; bases outside gene matches: 7. The CDR3 runs 13 residues. Germline V CDR1 and CDR2: SEHNR, FQNEAQ (reference sequence).

This clone has only one observation. The chain combines TRBV5-6 with TRBJ2-3, with TRBD2 identical over 9 bases. V was clipped by 0 bases and J by 3 bases; unmatched bases: 5. CDR1 and CDR2 from the germline V gene are SGHDT and YYEEEE. The CDR3 spans 16 residues. CDR3 DNA sequence: TGTGCCAGCAGCTTGGCTAGCGGGATGGGAACAGATACGCAGTATTTT. The encoded protein is CASSLASGMGTDTQYF.

The V and J genes are TRBV18 and TRBJ2-2; D ambiguous. Trimming removed 1 base from V and 0 bases from J, with 15 bases in between. Germline values: CDR1 KGHSH, CDR2 LQKENI. The CDR3 has 18 residues. The CDR3 nucleotides are TGTGCCAGCTCACCACTTCGCGCCGGCCCAGCGAACACCGGGGAGCTGTTTTTT. This encodes CASSPLRAGPANTGELFF.

J is TRBJ2-5 and V is TRBV9; 8 nucleotides match TRBD1. The better agreement between TRBJ2-7 and the DNA end casts doubt on the J call. The CDR3 is made up of 15 amino acids. Looked up from germline, CDR1 is SGDLS and CDR2 is YYNGEE. The CDR3 protein is CASSVAGGVSYEQYF. The CDR3 DNA reads TGTGCCAGCAGCGTAGCAGGGGGCGTCTCTTACGAGCAGTACTTC.

The J gene is TRBJ2-3, the V gene TRBV9, with 11 bases fitting TRBD2. Per germline, CDR1 SGDLS and CDR2 YYNGEE. This CDR3 has 15 residues. The V gene end was trimmed by 4 bases and the J gene end by 5 bases; junction bases not matched to a gene: 6. In DNA, the CDR3 is TGTGCCAGCAGCACACACGGGACTAGCGGAGATACGCAGTATTTT. This codes for CASSTHGTSGDTQYF.

The J gene is TRBJ1-5, the V gene TRBV2, with D possibly matching TRBD1 (5 bases). V lost 7 bases, J lost 2 bases, and 12 bases lay in between. Per germline, CDR1 SNHLY and CDR2 FYNNEI. This CDR3 spans 14 amino acids. The CDR3 sequence: CASNIRGGNQPQHF. The CDR3 DNA reads TGTGCCAGCAACATTCGGGGGGGCAATCAGCCCCAGCATTTT. Drawing the rest from reference TRBV2 and TRBJ1-5, the complete variable domain is EPEVTQTPSHQVTQMGQEVILRCVPISNHLYFYWYRQILGQKVEFLVSFYNNEISEKSEIFDDQFSVERPDGSNFTLKIRSTKLEDSAMYFCASNIRGGNQPQHFGDGTRLSIL.

This chain uses TRBV19 with TRBJ1-2; 9 bases map to TRBD1. Germline trimming cut 6 bases from V and 2 bases from J; bases unmatched to any gene: 4. Germline-derived CDR1 and CDR2 are LNHDA and SQIVND (reference sequence). The CDR3 consists of 14 residues. The CDR3 here is CASSRDRVNYGYTF. The CDR3 DNA reads TGTGCCAGTAGCCGGGACAGGGTAAACTATGGCTACACCTTC.

This sequence joins TRBV7-8 and TRBJ1-1; 8 bases are a match to TRBD1. J gave up 4 bases and V 4 bases, and 8 bases lay outside the gene matches. CDR1 is SGHVS, CDR2 FQNEAQ, per germline. The CDR3 totals 15 residues. The CDR3 DNA follows: TGTGCCAGCAGCTCCCGGACAGGGCGAGCCACTGAAGCTTTCTTT. Protein: CASSSRTGRATEAFF.

This clone has a single count. This chain connects TRBV7-8 to TRBJ1-5, with D perhaps TRBD1 (5 bases). The V and J ends lost 2 bases and 2 bases respectively, with 16 bases between them. This CDR3 is built from 17 residues. Germline values: CDR1 SGHVS, CDR2 FQNEAQ. CDR3 in amino acids: CASSLQGLLSGNQPQHF. CDR3 sequence (DNA): TGTGCCAGCAGCTTACAGGGTCTTCTTTCGGGCAATCAGCCCCAGCATTTT.

The CDR3 reads CATSSPRVTEAFF. CDR3 sequence (DNA): TGTGCCACCTCCTCCCCCAGGGTCACTGAAGCTTTCTTT. The chain employs TRBV11-3 and TRBJ1-1, with D maybe TRBD1 (5 bases). The germline CDR1 and CDR2 sequences are SGHNT and YENEEA. This CDR3 has 13 amino acids. Trimming stripped 10 bases from V and 4 bases from J, with 16 bases between.

CDR3 sequence (DNA): TGTGCCAGCATGCCGGCGTTGAGGAGGGGTGAGCAGTACTTC. Translating it yields CASMPALRRGEQYF. V gene TRBV6-6 combines with J gene TRBJ2-7; D is perhaps TRBD2 (6 bases). The CDR3 totals 14 residues. V was clipped by 7 bases and J by 7 bases, with 20 bases between them. CDR1 and CDR2 (germline): MNHNY, SVGAGI (reference sequence).

The genes are TRBV18 and TRBJ1-4, with D unclear. CDR3 length equals 15 residues. Germline V CDR1 and CDR2: KGHSH, LQKENI. Trimming took off 4 bases at V and 5 bases at J, with 14 bases between the two ends. CDR3 in amino acids: CASSLTTIPNEKLFF. The CDR3 DNA reads as TGTGCCAGCTCACTTACGACAATTCCCAATGAAAAACTGTTTTTT.

In this sample, this clone turned up once. V usage is TRBV6-6 and J usage is TRBJ2-7; 9 bases align to TRBD1. J gave up 6 bases and V 6 bases, and 9 bases lay outside the gene matches. This CDR3 is built from 14 residues. Germline V gene lookup returns CDR1 MNHNY and CDR2 SVGAGI (reference sequence). In DNA, the CDR3 is TGTGCCAGCAGCCTCCGGGACAGGGCCAGCGAGCAGTACTTC. Translating it yields CASSLRDRASEQYF.

A single count supports this clone. The V gene is TRBV10-3, the J gene TRBJ2-1; 7 nucleotides align to TRBD2. CDR3 length: 14 amino acids. Germline CDR1 ENHRY, CDR2 SYGVKD. With V trimmed by 8 bases and J by 5 bases, 9 bases remained unmatched. In nucleotides, the CDR3 is TGTGCCATCGGGGCGGGAGAGGTTCACAATGAGCAGTTCTTC. Translating gives CAIGAGEVHNEQFF.

The chain uses TRBV6-5 and TRBJ2-1; D remains unclear. Per the germline V gene, CDR1 is MNHEY and CDR2 is SVGAGI. The germline V and J ends were trimmed by 6 bases and 5 bases, with 11 bases remaining between them. CDR3 length equals 13 residues. The CDR3 DNA follows: TGTGCCAGCAGAAACGGACCACACAATGAGCAGTTCTTC. The encoded protein is CASRNGPHNEQFF.

This rearrangement joins TRBV29-1 to TRBJ2-6; no reliable D call. The germline CDR1 and CDR2 sequences are SQVTM and ANQGSEA. V was clipped by 7 bases and J by 0 bases, with 7 bases between them. The CDR3 is made up of 13 amino acids. The CDR3 is CSAQVSGANVLTF. In DNA form, the CDR3 reads TGCAGCGCCCAAGTCTCTGGGGCCAACGTCCTGACTTTC.

This chain connects TRBV13 to TRBJ2-1, with 7 bases that match TRBD1. Looked up from germline, CDR1 is PRHDT and CDR2 is FYEKMQ (reference sequence). With 4 bases clipped from V and 4 bases from J, the junction kept 10 bases outside the gene matches. CDR3 length equals 16 residues. In nucleotides, the CDR3 is TGTGCCAGCAGCTCTTTGGGACAGATGGTTTACAATGAGCAGTTCTTC. This encodes CASSSLGQMVYNEQFF.

J is TRBJ2-5 and V is TRBV6-1, with D maybe TRBD1 (5 bases). Trimming took off 4 bases at V and 4 bases at J, with 10 bases between the two ends. Germline CDR1 and CDR2: MNHNS and SASEGT. The CDR3 is made up of 13 amino acids. CDR3 loop: CASSVERGETQYF. The DNA for the CDR3 is TGTGCCAGCAGTGTTGAAAGGGGAGAGACCCAGTACTTC.

The chain uses TRBV4-1 and TRBJ2-1; 8 nucleotides line up with TRBD2. Per germline, CDR1 MGHRA and CDR2 YSYEKL. The CDR3 has 17 residues. J lost 4 bases, V lost 0 bases, and 8 bases had no gene match. The chain's CDR3 is CASSQDLPGGVYNEQFF. The DNA for the CDR3 is TGCGCCAGCAGCCAAGATCTCCCGGGAGGGGTATACAATGAGCAGTTCTTC.

In DNA, the CDR3 is TGTGCCAGCAGCTCTACTCGGGAAGGTGTCAGGGCAGAGACCCAGTACTTC. The encoded protein is CASSSTREGVRAETQYF. The chain is built from TRBV9 and TRBJ2-5, with D perhaps assigned TRBD1 or TRBD2 (5 bases each). The CDR3 has 17 amino acids. Per the germline V gene, CDR1 is SGDLS and CDR2 is YYNGEE. V lost 4 bases, J lost 4 bases, and 23 bases lay in between.